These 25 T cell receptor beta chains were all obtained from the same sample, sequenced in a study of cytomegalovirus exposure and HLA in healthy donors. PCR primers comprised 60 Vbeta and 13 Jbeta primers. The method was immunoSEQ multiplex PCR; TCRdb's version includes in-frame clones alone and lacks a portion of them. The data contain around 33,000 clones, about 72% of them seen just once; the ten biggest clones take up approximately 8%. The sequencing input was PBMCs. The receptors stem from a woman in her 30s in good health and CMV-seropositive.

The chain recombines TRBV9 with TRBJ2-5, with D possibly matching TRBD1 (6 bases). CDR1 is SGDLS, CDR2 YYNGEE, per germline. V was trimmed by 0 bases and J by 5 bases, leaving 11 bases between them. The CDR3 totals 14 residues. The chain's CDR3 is CASSVAAGEETQYF. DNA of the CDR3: TGTGCCAGCAGCGTAGCTGCAGGGGAGGAGACCCAGTACTTC.

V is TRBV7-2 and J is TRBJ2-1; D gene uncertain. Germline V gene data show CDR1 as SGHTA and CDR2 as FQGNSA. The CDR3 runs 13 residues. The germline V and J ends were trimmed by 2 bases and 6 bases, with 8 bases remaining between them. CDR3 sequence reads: CASSLRATNEQFF. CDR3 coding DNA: TGTGCCAGCAGCTTAAGAGCGACCAATGAGCAGTTCTTC.

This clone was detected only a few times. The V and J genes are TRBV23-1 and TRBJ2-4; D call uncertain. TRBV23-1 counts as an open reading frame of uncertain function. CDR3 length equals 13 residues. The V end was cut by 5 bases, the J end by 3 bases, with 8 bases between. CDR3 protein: CASSSDGKNIQYF. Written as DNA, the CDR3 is TGCGCCAGCAGTAGCGACGGCAAAAACATTCAGTACTTC.

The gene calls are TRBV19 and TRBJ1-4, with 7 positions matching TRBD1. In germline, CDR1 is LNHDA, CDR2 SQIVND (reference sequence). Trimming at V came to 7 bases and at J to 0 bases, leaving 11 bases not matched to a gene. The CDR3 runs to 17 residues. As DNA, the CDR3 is TGTGCCAGTACCCTTGGGACAGCAGCAGCAACTAATGAAAAACTGTTTTTT. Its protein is CASTLGTAAATNEKLFF.

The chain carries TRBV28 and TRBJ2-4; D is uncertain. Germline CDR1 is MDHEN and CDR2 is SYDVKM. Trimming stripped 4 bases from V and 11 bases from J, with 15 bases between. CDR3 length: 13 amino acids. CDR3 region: CASSSPPLFFQYF. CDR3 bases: TGTGCCAGCAGTTCCCCCCCCCTATTTTTTCAGTACTTC.

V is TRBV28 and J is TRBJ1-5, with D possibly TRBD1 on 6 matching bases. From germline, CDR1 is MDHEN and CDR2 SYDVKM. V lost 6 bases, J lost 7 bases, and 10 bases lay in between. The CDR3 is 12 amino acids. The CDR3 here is CASRTQGQPQHF. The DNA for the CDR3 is TGTGCCAGCAGAACACAGGGCCAGCCCCAGCATTTT.

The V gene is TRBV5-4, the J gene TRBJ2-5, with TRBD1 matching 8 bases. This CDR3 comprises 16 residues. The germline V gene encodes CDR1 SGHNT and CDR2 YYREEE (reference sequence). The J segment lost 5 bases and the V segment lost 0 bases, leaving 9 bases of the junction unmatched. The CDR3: CASSLGDRGKVETQYF. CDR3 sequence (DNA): TGTGCCAGCAGCTTGGGAGACAGGGGTAAAGTTGAGACCCAGTACTTC. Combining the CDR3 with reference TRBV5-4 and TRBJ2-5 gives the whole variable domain ETGVTQSPTHLIKTRGQQVTLRCSSQSGHNTVSWYQQALGQGPQFIFQYYREEENGRGNFPPRFSGLQFPNYSSELNVNALELDDSALYLCASSLGDRGKVETQYFGPGTRLLVL.

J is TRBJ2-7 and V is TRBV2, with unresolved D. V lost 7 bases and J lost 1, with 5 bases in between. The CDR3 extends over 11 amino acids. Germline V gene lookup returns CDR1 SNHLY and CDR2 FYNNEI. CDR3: CASTRSYEQYF. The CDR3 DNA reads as TGTGCCAGCACCCGTTCCTACGAGCAGTACTTC. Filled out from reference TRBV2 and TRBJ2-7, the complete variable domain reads EPEVTQTPSHQVTQMGQEVILRCVPISNHLYFYWYRQILGQKVEFLVSFYNNEISEKSEIFDDQFSVERPDGSNFTLKIRSTKLEDSAMYFCASTRSYEQYFGPGTRLTVT.

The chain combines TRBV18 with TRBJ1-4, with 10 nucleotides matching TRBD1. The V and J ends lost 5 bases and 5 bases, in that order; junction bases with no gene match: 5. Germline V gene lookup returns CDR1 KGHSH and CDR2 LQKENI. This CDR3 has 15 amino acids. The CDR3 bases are TGTGCCAGCTCAGCCCCGGGACAGGGGAATGAAAAACTGTTTTTT. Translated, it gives CASSAPGQGNEKLFF.

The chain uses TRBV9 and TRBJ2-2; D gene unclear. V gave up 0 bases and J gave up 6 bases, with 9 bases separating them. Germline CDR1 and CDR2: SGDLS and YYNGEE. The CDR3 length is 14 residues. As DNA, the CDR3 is TGTGCCAGCAGCGTAGTAAAAGAGTCCGGGGAGCTGTTTTTT. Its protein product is CASSVVKESGELFF.

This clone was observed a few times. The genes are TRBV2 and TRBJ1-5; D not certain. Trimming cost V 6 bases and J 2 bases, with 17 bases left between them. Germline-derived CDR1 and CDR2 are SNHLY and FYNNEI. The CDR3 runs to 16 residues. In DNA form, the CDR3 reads TGTGCCAGCAGCGAGTCTTGGAAGAGGGGCAATCAGCCCCAGCATTTT. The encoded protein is CASSESWKRGNQPQHF.

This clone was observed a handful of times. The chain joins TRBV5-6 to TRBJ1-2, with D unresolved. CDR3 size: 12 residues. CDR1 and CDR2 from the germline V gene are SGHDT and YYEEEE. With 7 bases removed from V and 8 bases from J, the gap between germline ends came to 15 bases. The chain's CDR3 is CASVSGSRGYTF. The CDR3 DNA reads TGTGCCAGCGTTTCGGGGTCGCGGGGCTACACCTTC.

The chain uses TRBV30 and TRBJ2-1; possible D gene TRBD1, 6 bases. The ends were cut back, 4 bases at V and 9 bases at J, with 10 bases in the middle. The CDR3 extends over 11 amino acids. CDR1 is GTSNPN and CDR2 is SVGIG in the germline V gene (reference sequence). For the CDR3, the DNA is TGTGCCTGGATGAGCAGGGGTGAGCAGTTCTTC. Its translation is CAWMSRGEQFF.

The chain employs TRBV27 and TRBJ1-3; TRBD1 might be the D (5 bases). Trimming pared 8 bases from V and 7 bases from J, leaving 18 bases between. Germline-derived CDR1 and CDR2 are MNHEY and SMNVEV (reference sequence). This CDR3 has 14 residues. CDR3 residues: CASALTEAANTIYF. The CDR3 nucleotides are TGTGCCAGCGCGCTGACAGAAGCCGCGAACACCATATATTTT.

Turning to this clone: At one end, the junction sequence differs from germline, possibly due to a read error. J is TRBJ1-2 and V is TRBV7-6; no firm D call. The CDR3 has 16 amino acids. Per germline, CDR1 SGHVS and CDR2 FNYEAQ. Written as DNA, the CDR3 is TGTGCCAGCAGCGCCGGCGGAGGTACAGCCAACTATGGCTACCCCTTC. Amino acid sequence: CASSAGGGTANYGYPF.

The CDR3 bases are TGCGCCAGCAGTGAGTCGGCAGAGGGCTATGGCTACACCTTC. As protein: CASSESAEGYGYTF. The chain uses TRBV10-2 and TRBJ1-2; D gene uncertain. V was cut by 0 bases and J by 4 bases, with 9 bases left in between. This CDR3 is built from 14 residues. Looked up from germline, CDR1 is WSHSY and CDR2 is SAAADI.

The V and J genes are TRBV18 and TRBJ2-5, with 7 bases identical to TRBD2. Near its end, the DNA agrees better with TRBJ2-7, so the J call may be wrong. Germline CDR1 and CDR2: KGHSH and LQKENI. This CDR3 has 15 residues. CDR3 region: CASSPSAGDSYEQYF. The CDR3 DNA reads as TGTGCCAGCTCACCAAGCGCGGGAGATTCCTACGAGCAGTACTTC.

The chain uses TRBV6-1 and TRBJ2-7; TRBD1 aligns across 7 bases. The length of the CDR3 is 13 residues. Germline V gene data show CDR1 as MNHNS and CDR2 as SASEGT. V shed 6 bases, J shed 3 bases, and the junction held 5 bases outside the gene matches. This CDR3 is CASRPGQSYEQYF. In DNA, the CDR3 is TGTGCCAGCAGACCGGGACAGAGCTACGAGCAGTACTTC.

The CDR3 is CASSHGSRGNTDTQYF. CDR3 bases: TGCGCCAGCAGCCACGGATCGCGGGGAAACACAGATACGCAGTATTTT. The chain is built from TRBV4-1 and TRBJ2-3, with D possibly matching TRBD2 (6 bases). From germline, CDR1 is MGHRA and CDR2 YSYEKL. Between the trimmed V and J ends, which lost 3 bases and 2 bases, there was a span of 15 bases. The CDR3 contains 16 residues.

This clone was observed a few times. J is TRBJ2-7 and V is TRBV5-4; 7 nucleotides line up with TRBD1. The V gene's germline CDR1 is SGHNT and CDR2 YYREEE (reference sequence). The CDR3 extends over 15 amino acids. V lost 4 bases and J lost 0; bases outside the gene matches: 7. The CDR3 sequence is CASSRDSRHSYEQYF. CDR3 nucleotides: TGTGCCAGCAGCCGGGACAGCCGTCACTCCTACGAGCAGTACTTC.

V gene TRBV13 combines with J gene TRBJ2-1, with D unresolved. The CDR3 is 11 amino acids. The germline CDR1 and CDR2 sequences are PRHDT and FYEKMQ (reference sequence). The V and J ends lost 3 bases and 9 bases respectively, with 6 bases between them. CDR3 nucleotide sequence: TGTGCCAGCAGCTTGCGAGCTGAGCAGTTCTTC. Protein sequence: CASSLRAEQFF.

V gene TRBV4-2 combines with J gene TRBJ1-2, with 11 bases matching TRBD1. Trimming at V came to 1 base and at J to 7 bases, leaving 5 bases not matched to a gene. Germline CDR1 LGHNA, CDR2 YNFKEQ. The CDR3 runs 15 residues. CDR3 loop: CASSQVRGQGGGYTF. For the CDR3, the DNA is TGTGCCAGCAGCCAAGTGAGGGGACAGGGGGGTGGCTACACCTTC.

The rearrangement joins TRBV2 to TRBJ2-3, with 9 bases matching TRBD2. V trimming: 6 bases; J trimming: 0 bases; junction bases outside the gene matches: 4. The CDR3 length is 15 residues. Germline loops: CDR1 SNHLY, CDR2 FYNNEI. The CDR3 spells CASSPLAGSTDTQYF. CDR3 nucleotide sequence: TGTGCCAGCAGCCCACTAGCGGGTAGCACAGATACGCAGTATTTT.

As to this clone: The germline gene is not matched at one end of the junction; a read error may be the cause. In DNA form, the CDR3 reads TGTGCCCGCAGCCTCGGACGCCTAGCGGGAGGGGATGAGCAGTTCTTC. This sequence encodes CARSLGRLAGGDEQFF. The chain carries TRBV4-2 and TRBJ2-1, with 12 bases that match TRBD2. This CDR3 contains 16 residues. Looked up from germline, CDR1 is LGHNA and CDR2 is YNFKEQ.

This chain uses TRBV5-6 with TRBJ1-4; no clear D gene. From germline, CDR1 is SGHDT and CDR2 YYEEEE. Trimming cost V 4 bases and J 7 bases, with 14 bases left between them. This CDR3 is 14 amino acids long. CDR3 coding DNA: TGTGCCAGCAGCCCCGCCTTTGGTAGTGAAAAACTGTTTTTT. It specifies CASSPAFGSEKLFF.